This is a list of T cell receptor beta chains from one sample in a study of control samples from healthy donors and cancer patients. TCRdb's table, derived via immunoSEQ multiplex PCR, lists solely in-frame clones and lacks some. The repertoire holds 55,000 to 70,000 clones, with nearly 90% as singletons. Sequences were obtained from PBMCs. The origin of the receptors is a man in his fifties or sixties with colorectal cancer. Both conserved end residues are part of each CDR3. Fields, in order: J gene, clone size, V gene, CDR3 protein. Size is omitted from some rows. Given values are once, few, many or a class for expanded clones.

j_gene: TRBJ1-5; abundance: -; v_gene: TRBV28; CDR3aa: CASSDPERSSNQPQHF
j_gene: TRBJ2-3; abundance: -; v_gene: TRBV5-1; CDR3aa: CASSLSGTGGTDTQYF
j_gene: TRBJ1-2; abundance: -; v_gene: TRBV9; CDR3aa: CASSPQSRYGYTF
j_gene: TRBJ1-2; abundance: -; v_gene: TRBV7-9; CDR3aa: CASSSPGQEANYGYTF
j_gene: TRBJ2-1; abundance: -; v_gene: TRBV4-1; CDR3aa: CASSQAGNSYNEQFF
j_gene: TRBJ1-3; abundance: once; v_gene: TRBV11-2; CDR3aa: CASSLSGGPGNTIYF
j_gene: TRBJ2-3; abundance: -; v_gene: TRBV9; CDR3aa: CASSVGPATDTQYF
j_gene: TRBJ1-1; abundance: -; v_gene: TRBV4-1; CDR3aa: CASSQLPNTEAFF
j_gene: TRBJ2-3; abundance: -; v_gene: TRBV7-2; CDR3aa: CASSLEGVTQYF
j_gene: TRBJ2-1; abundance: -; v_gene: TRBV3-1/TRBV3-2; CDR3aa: CASTRTSGYNEQFF
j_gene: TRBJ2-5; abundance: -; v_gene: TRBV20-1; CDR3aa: CSASEGAGQETQYF
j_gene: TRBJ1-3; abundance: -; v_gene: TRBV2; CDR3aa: CASSEEVSNTIYF
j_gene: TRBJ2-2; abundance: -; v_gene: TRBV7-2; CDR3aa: CASSLKGGSTGELFF
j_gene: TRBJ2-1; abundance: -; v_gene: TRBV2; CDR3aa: CASIGQLHNEQFF
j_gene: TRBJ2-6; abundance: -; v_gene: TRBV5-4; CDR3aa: CASSHGGLAPLGANVLTF
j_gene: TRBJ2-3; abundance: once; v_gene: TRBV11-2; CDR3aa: CASSLGRGRTDTQYF
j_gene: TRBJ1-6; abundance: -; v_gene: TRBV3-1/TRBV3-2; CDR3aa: CATRRGENSPLHF
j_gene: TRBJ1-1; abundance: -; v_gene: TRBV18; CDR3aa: CASSSTGEGTEAFF
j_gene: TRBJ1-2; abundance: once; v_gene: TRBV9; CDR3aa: CASSVVSEPHGYTF
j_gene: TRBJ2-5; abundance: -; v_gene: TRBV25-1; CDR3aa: CASSEVGVETQYF
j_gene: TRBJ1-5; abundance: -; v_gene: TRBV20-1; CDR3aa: CSASPDISLHF
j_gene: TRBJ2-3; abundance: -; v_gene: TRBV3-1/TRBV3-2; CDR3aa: CASSEAGGSTDTQYF
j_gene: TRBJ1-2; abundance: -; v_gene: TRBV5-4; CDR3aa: CASSSQGGSYGYTF
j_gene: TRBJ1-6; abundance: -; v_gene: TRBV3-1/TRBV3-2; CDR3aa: CASSQSEGARANNSPLHF
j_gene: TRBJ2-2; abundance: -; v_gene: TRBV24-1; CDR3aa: CATRDKYTGELFF
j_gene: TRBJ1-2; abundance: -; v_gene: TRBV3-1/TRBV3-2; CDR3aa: CASSPGTTNYGYTF
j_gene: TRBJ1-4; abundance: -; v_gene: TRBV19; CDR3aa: CASRRGAGIEKLFF
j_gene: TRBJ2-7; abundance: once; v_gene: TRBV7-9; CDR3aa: CASSLGVSRGGEQYF
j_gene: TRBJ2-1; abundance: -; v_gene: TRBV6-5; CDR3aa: CASRRPGGNEQFF
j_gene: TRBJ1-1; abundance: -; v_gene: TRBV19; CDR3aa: CASRTGTAGENTEAFF
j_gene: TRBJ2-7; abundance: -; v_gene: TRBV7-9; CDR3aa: CASSLTGNRDEQYF
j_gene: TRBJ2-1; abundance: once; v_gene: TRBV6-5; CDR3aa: CASSPGQIATNEQFF
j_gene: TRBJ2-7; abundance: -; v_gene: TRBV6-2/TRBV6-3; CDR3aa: CASSYSGQGPYEQYF
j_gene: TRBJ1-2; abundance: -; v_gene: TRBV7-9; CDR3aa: CASGSPTDRGNGYTF
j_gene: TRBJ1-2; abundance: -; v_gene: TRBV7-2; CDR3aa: CASSSRRQGINYGYTF
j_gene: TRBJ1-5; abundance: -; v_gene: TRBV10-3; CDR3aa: CAISEGDSSNQPQHF
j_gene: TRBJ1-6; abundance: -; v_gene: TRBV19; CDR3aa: CASSNQGGYGSPLHF
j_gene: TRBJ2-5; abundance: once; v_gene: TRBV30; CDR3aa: CAWATGGGKTQYF
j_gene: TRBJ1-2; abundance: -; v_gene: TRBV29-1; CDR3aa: CSVEDLTRYGYTF
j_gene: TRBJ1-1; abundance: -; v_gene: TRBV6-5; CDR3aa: CASYPGPPSEAFF
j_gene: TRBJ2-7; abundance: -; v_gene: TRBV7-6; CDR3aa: CASSPSTGETSYEQYF
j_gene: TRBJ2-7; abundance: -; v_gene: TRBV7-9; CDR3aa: CASSMGQGVYEQYF
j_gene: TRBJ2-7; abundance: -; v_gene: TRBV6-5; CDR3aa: CASSPPDRFEEQYF
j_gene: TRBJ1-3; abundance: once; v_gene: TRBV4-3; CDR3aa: CASSQDPYGPGNTIYF
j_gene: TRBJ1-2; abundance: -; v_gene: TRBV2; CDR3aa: CASSESRGYTF
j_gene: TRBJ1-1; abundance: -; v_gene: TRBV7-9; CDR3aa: CASSRMGQQNTEAFF
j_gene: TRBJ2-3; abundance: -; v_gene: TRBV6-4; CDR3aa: CASSDSTGTGDTQYF
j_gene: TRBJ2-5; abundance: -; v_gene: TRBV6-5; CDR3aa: CASSYGGKETQYF
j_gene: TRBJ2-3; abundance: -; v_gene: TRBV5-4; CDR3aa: CASSQSAGGSTDTQYF